The present entry profiles one TCR beta chain with its context. V shed 5 bases, J shed 0 bases, and the junction held 8 bases outside the gene matches. Germline V gene lookup returns CDR1 SGHVS and CDR2 FQNEAQ. The CDR3 totals 16 residues. This sample is drawn from a study of blood T cell repertoires in COVID-19. Per the study methods: Amplification with reference gene primers provided the estimates of nucleated cell counts. The data were produced by immunoSEQ multiplex PCR, yet TCRdb's version contains in-frame clones alone and is incomplete. That table gives V, J and clone size, and the DNA gave D and trimming. The sample records about 50,000 clones, about 89% being singletons.

Sequencing was done on a sample of peripheral blood. The V gene is TRBV7-8, the J gene TRBJ2-5; 8 bases line up with TRBD1. This clonotype originated in a human donor in a cohort sampled during active COVID-19. CDR3 residues: CASSPGTGPYQETQYF. In DNA form, the CDR3 reads TGTGCCAGCAGCCCGGGGACAGGCCCGTACCAAGAGACCCAGTACTTC.